One sample yielded the 27 T cell receptor beta chains listed below, sequenced in a study of CXCR3-negative and CXCR3-positive naive CD8 T cells. These TCRs are of unknown antigen specificity. The method, 5' RACE with UMI labels, was used to prepare the TRB cDNA libraries. TCRdb reanalyzed the 5' RACE reads and collapses them to one entry per CDR3 protein, without DNA. The sample has tens of thousands of distinct CDR3 sequences. Broader study findings: Relative to CXCR3-negative naive cells, CXCR3-positive naive cells had more hydrophobic TRB CDR3s.

The sample comprised naive CXCR3+ CD8+ T cells from blood. Subset reported: CD45RO-CCR7+CD27+CD95- naive CD8+ T cells expressing CXCR3 (TNR3+). All receptors come from a human donor in good health. Some clones in this sample may be carry-over from other donors' samples.

The chain uses TRBV7-2 and TRBJ2-2; with no DNA, the TCRdb D assignment of TRBD1 cannot be verified. The germline V gene has CDR1 SGHTA and CDR2 FQGNSA. CDR3 length: 13 amino acids. CDR3 loop: CASSQGVGNELFF.

V and J are TRBV27 and TRBJ2-7; the TRBD1 assignment by TCRdb is unverifiable without DNA. Germline V CDR1 and CDR2: MNHEY, SMNVEV (reference sequence). The CDR3 consists of 15 residues. CDR3 region: CASSLTGQVSYEQYF.

The chain joins TRBV20-1 to TRBJ1-4. Germline-derived CDR1 and CDR2 are DFQATT and SNEGSKA (reference sequence). The CDR3 has 16 residues. CDR3: CSARDPRAHPNEKLFF.

The chain combines TRBV5-1 with TRBJ2-3; TCRdb lists TRBD2, though no DNA is available to test this call. Germline V CDR1 and CDR2: SGHRS, YFSETQ. CDR3 size: 18 residues. This chain's CDR3 is CASSLVVVAGGPTDTQYF.

The CDR3 is CSVDGGTGYNEQFF. V is TRBV29-1 and J is TRBJ2-1; there is no DNA to check the TCRdb D call of TRBD1. The CDR3 is made up of 14 amino acids. Germline V gene data show CDR1 as SQVTM and CDR2 as ANQGSEA.

This chain joins TRBV30 and TRBJ2-1; as DNA is missing, the TRBD1 call by TCRdb cannot be tested. Per germline, CDR1 GTSNPN and CDR2 SVGIG (reference sequence). The CDR3 runs 15 residues. CDR3 in amino acids: CAWTAGFFSYNEQFF.

The genes are TRBV20-1 and TRBJ1-5; the TRBD1 assignment by TCRdb is unverifiable without DNA. There are 13 residues in the CDR3. The germline gives CDR1 DFQATT, CDR2 SNEGSKA (reference sequence). The CDR3 loop reads CSARESTGQPQHF.

The chain uses TRBV4-3 and TRBJ1-2. The CDR3 has 12 amino acids. Germline lookup yields CDR1 LGHNA and CDR2 YSLEER. CDR3 region: CASSQDRGGYTF.

The chain has TRBV6-2 or TRBV6-3 and TRBJ1-5. CDR1 is MNHEY, CDR2 SVGEGT, per germline. The CDR3 spans 15 residues. The CDR3 reads CASSYGGEGGQPQHF.

This rearrangement joins TRBV13 to TRBJ1-6. Germline CDR1 PRHDT, CDR2 FYEKMQ (reference sequence). The CDR3 totals 16 residues. CDR3 region: CASSPRALGVTSPLHF.

The chain joins TRBV27 to TRBJ2-7; without DNA, the TCRdb call of TRBD1 cannot be checked. CDR1 is MNHEY, CDR2 SMNVEV, per germline (reference sequence). The length of the CDR3 is 14 residues. CDR3 amino acids: CASSLSGQNYEQYF.

The chain combines TRBV10-1 with TRBJ2-3; there is no DNA to check the TCRdb D call of TRBD2. The CDR3 covers 20 residues. CDR1 is WNHNN and CDR2 is SYGVQD in the germline V gene (reference sequence). The CDR3: CASSELRRDDRLINTDTQYF.

J is TRBJ2-3 and V is TRBV28; the D call from TCRdb, TRBD2, cannot be confirmed without DNA. Germline V CDR1 and CDR2: MDHEN, SYDVKM. The CDR3 has 18 residues. The CDR3 is CASSKTRVAGFSTDTQYF. Supplemented by reference TRBV28 and TRBJ2-3, the full variable domain reads DVKVTQSSRYLVKRTGEKVFLECVQDMDHENMFWYRQDPGLGLRLIYFSYDVKMKEKGDIPEGYSVSREKKERFSLILESASTNQTSMYLCASSKTRVAGFSTDTQYFGPGTRLTVL.

The chain recombines TRBV7-8 with TRBJ1-5. The CDR3 is 14 residues long. Germline CDR1 reads SGHVS; CDR2 reads FQNEAQ. The CDR3 spells CASSDPGEGQPQHF.

The rearrangement links TRBV27 to TRBJ1-2. This CDR3 is built from 16 residues. Germline V gene data show CDR1 as MNHEY and CDR2 as SMNVEV (reference sequence). The CDR3 loop reads CASSSRNSIASYGYTF.

The chain uses TRBV27 and TRBJ2-5. Germline loops: CDR1 MNHEY, CDR2 SMNVEV (reference sequence). The CDR3 has 14 amino acids. The CDR3 is CASSYTNLGETQYF.

The chain is built from TRBV12-5 and TRBJ2-5. The germline CDR1 and CDR2 sequences are LGHNT and FRNRAP. The CDR3 spans 14 residues. CDR3 protein: CASGVTSEEETQYF.

The chain employs TRBV12-3 or TRBV12-4 and TRBJ2-7; the D call of TRBD1 rests on TCRdb alone, since no DNA is present to check it. The CDR3 runs 14 residues. The CDR3: CASSTSGKSYEQYF.

The CDR3 is CASSSAGAYEQYF. V and J are TRBV7-9 and TRBJ2-7. CDR3 length: 13 residues. Germline V gives CDR1 SEHNR, CDR2 FQNEAQ (reference sequence).

The chain employs TRBV20-1 and TRBJ1-1; TCRdb gives TRBD1 as the D gene, but with no DNA this cannot be confirmed. From germline, CDR1 is DFQATT and CDR2 SNEGSKA (reference sequence). The CDR3 has 14 amino acids. CDR3 residues: CSARDMGRGPEAFF.

The chain has TRBV2 and TRBJ2-3; lacking DNA, the TRBD2 call made by TCRdb goes unchecked. Germline CDR1 SNHLY, CDR2 FYNNEI. This CDR3 is 16 amino acids long. Here the CDR3 reads CASGTSGDSSTDTQYF. Full variable domain (outside the CDR3, taken from reference TRBV2 and TRBJ2-3): EPEVTQTPSHQVTQMGQEVILRCVPISNHLYFYWYRQILGQKVEFLVSFYNNEISEKSEIFDDQFSVERPDGSNFTLKIRSTKLEDSAMYFCASGTSGDSSTDTQYFGPGTRLTVL.

The chain is built from TRBV7-6 and TRBJ1-1; TCRdb selects TRBD1, and the lack of DNA leaves this call unchecked. Germline V gene data show CDR1 as SGHVS and CDR2 as FNYEAQ. The CDR3 is 12 amino acids. CDR3: CASSLRGTEAFF.

The V call is TRBV7-6, the J call TRBJ1-1; TCRdb's D gene call, TRBD1, goes unchecked for lack of DNA. Germline CDR1 reads SGHVS; CDR2 reads FNYEAQ. The CDR3 is made up of 15 amino acids. CDR3 in amino acids: CASSLGDGVGTEAFF.

The chain uses TRBV28 and TRBJ2-2; the TRBD1 assignment by TCRdb is unverifiable without DNA. The CDR3 covers 16 residues. Germline V gene sequence: CDR1 MDHEN, CDR2 SYDVKM. The CDR3 region is CASSLLPRVGTGELFF.

The chain employs TRBV7-9 and TRBJ1-6; TCRdb's D call, TRBD1, is unchecked because there is no DNA. The germline V gene encodes CDR1 SEHNR and CDR2 FQNEAQ (reference sequence). CDR3 length: 14 amino acids. CDR3 amino acids: CASRWGTGVSPLHF.

V and J are TRBV18 and TRBJ2-3. The length of the CDR3 is 13 residues. Germline CDR1 is KGHSH and CDR2 is LQKENI. CDR3 in amino acids: CASSPEPTDTQYF.

The rearrangement links TRBV29-1 to TRBJ2-3. The CDR3 contains 14 residues. The germline gives CDR1 SQVTM, CDR2 ANQGSEA. This CDR3 is CSVEDLSSTDTQYF.